This T cell receptor beta chain was recorded in a study of blood T cell repertoires in COVID-19. Study-level information: Samples representing acute and convalescent COVID-19 were sourced from the United States, Italy and Spain.

In the original analysis: Scientists estimated how many nucleated cells there were by amplifying reference gene primers. The method was immunoSEQ multiplex PCR; TCRdb's version includes in-frame clones alone and lacks a portion of them. V and J calls and clone size come straight from that table; D and trimming were deduced from the DNA. The profile shows 50,000 to 65,000 clones, about two thirds of them singletons. The Seattle site enrolled patients during active infection and followed them longitudinally. The CDR3 consists of 17 residues. Germline CDR1 SGHTA, CDR2 FQGNSA. V trimming: 8 bases; J trimming: 4 bases; junction bases outside the gene matches: 17.

The specimen sequenced was peripheral blood. The rearrangement joins TRBV7-2 to TRBJ2-1, with 7 bases lining up with TRBD2. The sequence came from a woman between 65 and 79 years old with COVID-19, enrolled during active disease. This CDR3 is CASGRYTAGSWYNEQFF. For the CDR3, the DNA is TGTGCCAGCGGTCGGTATACAGCGGGATCGTGGTACAATGAGCAGTTCTTC.